A selection of T cell receptor beta chains follows, all from one sample in a study of shared clonotypes between healthy human individuals. The assay was immunoSEQ multiplex PCR, and TCRdb's table has in-frame clones only and misses some. Seen here are 1.4 million or so clones, roughly 98.5% observed once, and the top ten hold approximately 0.4%. The sample was naive CD4+ T cells sorted from blood. These receptors all stem from a man aged 25-40 years in good health. Both conserved end residues are part of each CDR3. D genes are given only for firm matches. Some rows mark clone size as missing; the rest say once, few, many or name a class of expanded clone.

v_gene	d_gene	abundance	j_gene	CDR3aa	CDR3nt
TRBV6-6	-	-	TRBJ1-1	CASFRRNTEAFF	TGTGCCAGTTTCCGACGGAACACTGAAGCTTTCTTT
TRBV5-4	TRBD1	-	TRBJ2-7	CASSLRDSYEQYF	TGTGCCAGCAGCCTCCGGGACAGCTACGAGCAGTACTTC
TRBV9	-	-	TRBJ2-7	CASSAGSSYEQYF	TGTGCCAGCAGCGCAGGTAGCTCCTACGAGCAGTACTTC
TRBV7-9	TRBD1	-	TRBJ2-2	CASSFLTGTNTGELFF	TGTGCCAGCAGCTTCCTGACAGGGACCAACACCGGGGAGCTGTTTTTT
TRBV6-5	-	-	TRBJ2-7	CASSDPRGREQYF	TGTGCCAGCAGTGACCCCAGGGGCCGCGAGCAGTACTTC
TRBV6-5	-	-	TRBJ1-3	CASSIEGDSGNTIYF	TGTGCCAGCAGCATCGAAGGGGACTCTGGAAACACCATATATTTT
TRBV18	TRBD2	-	TRBJ2-2	CASSPREGMAGELFF	TGTGCCAGCTCCCCCCGGGAGGGGATGGCCGGGGAGCTGTTTTTT
TRBV7-8	TRBD1	-	TRBJ2-2	CASSSRTGERPGELFF	TGTGCCAGCAGCTCCCGAACAGGGGAAAGGCCCGGGGAGCTGTTTTTT
TRBV10-3	-	-	TRBJ2-1	CAISVQVGGEQFF	TGTGCCATCAGTGTTCAAGTTGGCGGTGAGCAGTTCTTC
TRBV2	TRBD2	-	TRBJ2-2	CASRLGLADGTGELFF	TGTGCCAGCAGGTTGGGACTAGCGGATGGGACCGGGGAGCTGTTTTTT
TRBV29-1	-	once	TRBJ1-4	CSVSSGAGNEKLFF	TGCAGCGTTTCCTCAGGGGCAGGGAATGAAAAACTGTTTTTT
TRBV7-8	-	-	TRBJ1-1	CASSYSIGIGNTEAFF	TGTGCCAGCAGCTACAGCATCGGGATTGGAAACACTGAAGCTTTCTTT
TRBV6-5	-	-	TRBJ1-3	CASSYSRTAHTIYF	TGTGCCAGCAGTTACTCCCGGACAGCTCACACCATATATTTT
TRBV5-4	TRBD2	-	TRBJ2-1	CASSLPSTSGRNEQFF	TGTGCCAGCAGCTTGCCTTCGACTAGCGGGCGGAATGAGCAGTTCTTC
TRBV7-9	TRBD2	-	TRBJ2-1	CASTKGTSGRDSSYNEQFF	TGTGCCAGCACCAAAGGGACTAGCGGGAGGGATAGCTCCTACAATGAGCAGTTCTTC
TRBV21-1	-	-	TRBJ1-4	CASSNGARGNEKLFF	TGTGCCAGCAGCAACGGGGCCAGGGGTAATGAAAAACTGTTTTTT
TRBV6-6	TRBD1	-	TRBJ1-5	CASSEAGGRQPQHF	TGTGCCAGCAGTGAGGCAGGGGGAAGACAGCCCCAGCATTTT
TRBV9	TRBD2	-	TRBJ2-7	CASSPRTSGSSSYEQYF	TGTGCCAGCAGCCCCCGGACTAGCGGCTCTAGCTCCTACGAGCAGTACTTC
TRBV14	-	-	TRBJ1-4	CASSFSPGLNEKLFF	TGTGCCAGCAGCTTCTCACCGGGGCTTAATGAAAAACTGTTTTTT
TRBV5-6	-	-	TRBJ2-3	CASSLFRDGFSTDTQYF	TGTGCCAGCAGCTTGTTCAGGGACGGATTTTCCACAGATACGCAGTATTTT
TRBV4-1	-	-	TRBJ1-4	CASSQEAGGGVLEKLFF	TGCGCCAGCAGCCAAGAAGCTGGGGGGGGCGTTCTTGAAAAACTGTTTTTT
TRBV7-8	-	once	TRBJ2-7	CASGGIVYEQYF	TGTGCCAGCGGTGGGATTGTTTACGAGCAGTACTTC
TRBV28	TRBD1	-	TRBJ1-2	CASSFGDRGNYGYTF	TGTGCCAGCAGTTTTGGGGACAGGGGGAACTATGGCTACACCTTC
TRBV10-3	-	-	TRBJ2-5	CAISGLSPQETQYF	TGTGCCATCAGTGGACTAAGCCCCCAAGAGACCCAGTACTTC
TRBV19	TRBD2	-	TRBJ2-3	CASSMSGRADTQYF	TGTGCCAGTAGTATGAGCGGGAGAGCAGATACGCAGTATTTT
TRBV7-2	TRBD1	-	TRBJ2-2	CASSLGQGMTGELFF	TGTGCCAGCAGCTTGGGACAGGGTATGACCGGGGAGCTGTTTTTT
TRBV7-9	TRBD1	-	TRBJ2-1	CASSLAGQGAGNEQFF	TGTGCCAGCAGCTTAGCGGGCCAGGGGGCTGGCAATGAGCAGTTCTTC
TRBV7-9	-	-	TRBJ2-7	CASSFNSYEQYF	TGTGCCAGCAGCTTTAATTCGTACGAGCAGTACTTC
TRBV5-1	-	-	TRBJ2-3	CASSPGRELTDTQYF	TGCGCCAGCAGCCCGGGTCGTGAACTCACAGATACGCAGTATTTT
TRBV6-1	-	-	TRBJ2-1	CASSELGKANYAYNNEQFF	TGTGCCAGCAGTGAATTGGGGAAGGCGAACTACGCATACAACAATGAGCAGTTCTTC
TRBV5-4	-	-	TRBJ1-2	CASSLGGGRARTNYGYTF	TGTGCCAGCAGCTTGGGGGGAGGTAGGGCGAGGACTAACTATGGCTACACCTTC
TRBV18	TRBD1	-	TRBJ2-1	CASSLSSPGQGYNEQFF	TGTGCCAGCTCACTTTCCTCGCCGGGACAGGGCTACAATGAGCAGTTCTTC
TRBV27	TRBD1	-	TRBJ2-7	CASSRGQDYEQYF	TGTGCCAGCTCCAGGGGACAGGACTACGAGCAGTACTTC
TRBV18	-	-	TRBJ2-1	CASSPEVRIQFF	TGTGCCAGCTCACCGGAAGTTCGGATTCAGTTCTTC
TRBV5-1	-	-	TRBJ2-3	CASSPDRRSTDTQYF	TGCGCCAGCAGCCCAGACAGAAGGAGCACAGATACGCAGTATTTT
TRBV18	-	-	TRBJ2-1	CASSTDGRIEQFF	TGTGCCAGCTCGACTGACGGGAGAATTGAGCAGTTCTTC
TRBV7-3	-	-	TRBJ1-3	CASSLTGFGNTIYF	TGTGCCAGCAGCTTAACCGGGTTTGGAAACACCATATATTTT
TRBV28	-	-	TRBJ1-5	CASSPSGNQPQHF	TGTGCCAGCAGTCCCTCTGGCAATCAGCCCCAGCATTTT
TRBV6-6	TRBD2	-	TRBJ2-5	CASSQTRGGPGETQYF	TGTGCCAGCAGCCAGACTCGGGGGGGCCCGGGAGAGACCCAGTACTTC
TRBV2	-	-	TRBJ2-7	CASSRDPLSYEQYF	TGTGCCAGCAGTCGGGACCCCCTCTCCTACGAGCAGTACTTC
TRBV28	TRBD1	-	TRBJ2-2	CASSSTGSPNTGELFF	TGTGCCAGCAGTTCGACAGGGAGCCCGAACACCGGGGAGCTGTTTTTT
TRBV27	-	once	TRBJ2-7	CASSLYTLPFSGKPYEQYF	TGTGCCAGCAGTTTATATACCCTCCCATTCAGCGGAAAACCCTACGAGCAGTACTTC
TRBV6-5	-	-	TRBJ2-7	CATRGAGGNYEQYF	TGTGCCACCAGGGGGGCAGGGGGGAACTACGAGCAGTACTTC
TRBV7-2	-	once	TRBJ1-3	CASSPTLSGNTIYF	TGTGCCAGCAGCCCTACCCTCTCTGGAAACACCATATATTTT
TRBV14	TRBD1	-	TRBJ2-7	CASSQGVPGQPYEQYF	TGTGCCAGCAGCCAAGGGGTTCCGGGACAGCCCTACGAGCAGTACTTC
TRBV5-8	-	-	TRBJ2-1	CASSLRSGYNEQFF	TGTGCCAGCAGCTTGCGCAGCGGCTACAATGAGCAGTTCTTC
TRBV28	-	-	TRBJ1-1	CASENLEGGKEAFF	TGTGCCAGCGAAAATTTGGAGGGTGGCAAGGAAGCTTTCTTT
TRBV6-5	-	-	TRBJ2-7	CASSYSFEGYEQYF	TGTGCCAGCAGTTACTCTTTTGAGGGCTACGAGCAGTACTTC
TRBV2	-	-	TRBJ2-2	CASSPLVTGELFF	TGTGCCAGCAGTCCCCTCGTCACCGGGGAGCTGTTTTTT
TRBV9	-	-	TRBJ2-3	CASSGTGATDTQYF	TGTGCCAGCAGCGGCACCGGGGCCACAGATACGCAGTATTTT
TRBV5-6	-	-	TRBJ2-3	CASSLGIRDASTDTQYF	TGTGCCAGCAGCTTGGGTATCCGGGACGCTAGCACAGATACGCAGTATTTT
TRBV19	-	-	TRBJ1-5	CASSIRVTVNQPQHF	TGTGCCAGTAGTATAAGGGTGACAGTCAATCAGCCCCAGCATTTT
TRBV7-9	TRBD2	once	TRBJ2-2	CASSSPSSGKRVGELFF	TGTGCCAGCAGCTCCCCCTCTAGCGGGAAGAGGGTCGGGGAGCTGTTTTTT